The 23 T cell receptor beta chains reported below all come from one sample, sequenced in a study of blood T cell repertoires in COVID-19. Assay: immunoSEQ multiplex PCR; the TCRdb copy retains only in-frame clones and omits some. The sample has some 70,000 clones, about 82% seen once. Sequencing used peripheral blood. These receptors were obtained from a woman aged 55-70 years with acute or convalescent COVID-19.

In its sample, this clone was seen a few times. The chain uses TRBV30 and TRBJ2-1, with 12 bases fitting TRBD2. The germline CDR1 and CDR2 sequences are GTSNPN and SVGIG (reference sequence). The V segment lost 0 bases and the J segment 7 bases; nucleotides outside the gene matches: 1. This CDR3 is 14 amino acids long. The CDR3 DNA is TGTGCCTGGAGTGTAGGACTAGCGGGGAATGAGCAGTTCTTC. It translates to CAWSVGLAGNEQFF.

The chain is built from TRBV2 and TRBJ2-7; weak D call: TRBD1 (6 bases). The CDR3 runs to 14 residues. The V gene's germline CDR1 is SNHLY and CDR2 FYNNEI. V was pared by 6 bases and J by 2 bases, with 14 bases between. The CDR3 coding sequence is TGTGCCAGCAGGACCGGGACACCCCCCTACGAGCAGTACTTC. This encodes CASRTGTPPYEQYF.

The chain recombines TRBV7-3 with TRBJ1-2; 12 bases agree with TRBD1. The CDR3 consists of 15 residues. J lost 8 bases, V lost 5 bases, and 9 bases had no gene match. Germline values: CDR1 SGHTA, CDR2 FQGTGA. The CDR3 sequence is CASSPVGTGGNGYTF. The CDR3 DNA sequence: TGTGCCAGCAGCCCTGTCGGGACAGGGGGCAACGGCTACACCTTC. Complete variable domain (other parts from reference TRBV7-3 and TRBJ1-2): GAGVSQTPSNKVTEKGKYVELRCDPISGHTALYWYRQSLGQGPEFLIYFQGTGAADDSGLPNDRFFAVRPEGSVSTLKIQRTERGDSAVYLCASSPVGTGGNGYTFGSGTRLTVV.

The CDR3 DNA is TGTGCCAGCAGTATCGAGGCGGGGGGATATGGCTACACCTTC. Amino acids: CASSIEAGGYGYTF. This rearrangement joins TRBV6-5 to TRBJ1-2, with D tentatively TRBD1 (5 bases). The germline V and J ends were trimmed by 5 bases and 5 bases, with 15 bases remaining between them. This CDR3 has 14 residues. Per the germline V gene, CDR1 is MNHEY and CDR2 is SVGAGI.

This chain links TRBV27 with TRBJ1-6; 8 positions match TRBD1. The CDR3 runs to 14 residues. The trim removed 5 bases at V and 10 bases at J, leaving 7 bases unmatched. The germline V gene has CDR1 MNHEY and CDR2 SMNVEV (reference sequence). CDR3 amino acids: CASSAQGAGSPLHF. The CDR3 bases are TGTGCCAGCAGTGCCCAGGGGGCGGGCTCACCCCTCCACTTT.

The V gene is TRBV5-1, the J gene TRBJ2-1; possibly TRBD1 for D (6 bases). CDR3 size: 15 residues. Germline V gene lookup returns CDR1 SGHRS and CDR2 YFSETQ. Between the trimmed V and J ends, which lost 1 base and 4 bases, there was a span of 12 bases. CDR3 region: CASSLSPGQYNEQFF. For the CDR3, the DNA is TGCGCCAGCAGCTTGTCTCCCGGACAGTACAATGAGCAGTTCTTC.

The chain uses TRBV21-1 and TRBJ1-6. TRBV21-1 is a known pseudogene. CDR3 length: 18 residues. CDR3 amino acids: CASSKCSGRELCNSPLHF. The CDR3 region has the DNA TGTGCCAGCAGCAAATGTTCGGGAAGAGAGTTATGTAATTCACCCCTCCACTTT.

This chain joins TRBV9 and TRBJ2-2, with 7 bases lining up with TRBD1. The CDR3 length is 18 residues. The germline CDR1 and CDR2 sequences are SGDLS and YYNGEE. The trim removed 0 bases at V and 6 bases at J, leaving 14 bases unmatched. The CDR3 here is CASSVERGQRHLPGELFF. The CDR3 region has the DNA TGTGCCAGCAGCGTAGAGAGGGGGCAGCGTCATTTACCCGGGGAGCTGTTTTTT. Filled out from reference TRBV9 and TRBJ2-2, the complete variable domain reads DSGVTQTPKHLITATGQRVTLRCSPRSGDLSVYWYQQSLDQGLQFLIQYYNGEERAKGNILERFSAQQFPDLHSELNLSSLELGDSALYFCASSVERGQRHLPGELFFGEGSRLTVL.

The V and J genes are TRBV4-1 and TRBJ1-1; a weak D match, TRBD1 (6 bases). V dropped 0 bases and J dropped 1 base, with 12 bases sitting between them. The CDR3 is 16 residues long. Per germline, CDR1 MGHRA and CDR2 YSYEKL. The CDR3 sequence is CASSQDFRTANTEAFF. CDR3 nucleotides: TGCGCCAGCAGCCAAGATTTCCGGACAGCGAACACTGAAGCTTTCTTT.

In its sample, this clone was seen a few times. The chain links TRBV5-4 to TRBJ2-7, with 14 bases fitting TRBD2. The germline CDR1 and CDR2 sequences are SGHNT and YYREEE (reference sequence). The ends lost 4 bases at V and 3 bases at J; junction bases unmatched: 6. The CDR3 runs to 16 residues. CDR3 nucleotide sequence: TGTGCCAGCAGCCCCGGGACTAGCGGGGGTCGCTACGAGCAGTACTTC. Its protein is CASSPGTSGGRYEQYF.

This clone has a handful of counts. CDR3: CASRQGPNTEAFF. The CDR3 nucleotides are TGCGCCAGCAGACAGGGGCCCAACACTGAAGCTTTCTTT. The rearrangement joins TRBV10-1 to TRBJ1-1; 7 bases map to TRBD1. Per germline, CDR1 WNHNN and CDR2 SYGVQD (reference sequence). The trim removed 6 bases at V and 2 bases at J, leaving 3 bases unmatched. The CDR3 contains 13 residues.

The CDR3 nucleotides read TGTGCCAGCAGATCAGGGTCGATGCAGCCCCAGCATTTT. Protein: CASRSGSMQPQHF. The V and J genes are TRBV28 and TRBJ1-5; maybe TRBD1 (5 bases). There are 13 residues in the CDR3. The V gene lost 6 bases and the J gene lost 7 bases, with 13 bases spanning the gap. Germline CDR1 and CDR2: MDHEN and SYDVKM.

This clone was observed a single time. DNA for the CDR3: TGTGCCAGCAGTGCTCAGGGGATCAATCAGCCCCAGCATTTT. It is translated as CASSAQGINQPQHF. The rearrangement joins TRBV2 to TRBJ1-5, with D perhaps matching TRBD1 (6 bases). Germline V CDR1 and CDR2: SNHLY, FYNNEI. The CDR3 spans 14 residues. Trimming took off 4 bases at V and 3 bases at J, with 10 bases between the two ends. Variable domain in full (rest from reference TRBV2 and TRBJ1-5): EPEVTQTPSHQVTQMGQEVILRCVPISNHLYFYWYRQILGQKVEFLVSFYNNEISEKSEIFDDQFSVERPDGSNFTLKIRSTKLEDSAMYFCASSAQGINQPQHFGDGTRLSIL.

There are a few counts of this clone. The chain has TRBV25-1 and TRBJ1-1, with D possibly TRBD1 on 6 matching bases. Germline V gene lookup returns CDR1 MGHDK and CDR2 SYGVNS. Trimming took off 6 bases at V and 1 base at J, with 6 bases between the two ends. The CDR3 is made up of 12 amino acids. Here the CDR3 DNA reads TGTGCCAGCAGACAGGGGAACACTGAAGCTTTCTTT. It is translated as CASRQGNTEAFF.

V usage is TRBV4-1 and J usage is TRBJ1-6; D may be TRBD1 (6 bases). CDR3 size: 16 residues. Germline CDR1 MGHRA, CDR2 YSYEKL. Trimming shortened V by 0 bases and J by 0 bases, and 6 bases separated the two germline ends. In DNA, the CDR3 is TGCGCCAGCAGCCAAGAAGGGGGCTCCTATAATTCACCCCTCCACTTT. Translating it yields CASSQEGGSYNSPLHF.

The sample holds one count of this clone. The gene calls are TRBV11-2 and TRBJ2-3, with D unclear. Trimming took 1 base from V and 2 from J, leaving 10 bases between them. The CDR3 extends over 15 amino acids. Germline V gene sequence: CDR1 SGHAT, CDR2 FQNNGV. The CDR3 spells CASSLVTGFTDTQYF. In DNA form, the CDR3 reads TGTGCCAGCAGCTTAGTAACCGGGTTCACAGATACGCAGTATTTT.

The rearrangement links TRBV7-2 to TRBJ1-4; 7 bases agree with TRBD1. Per the germline V gene, CDR1 is SGHTA and CDR2 is FQGNSA. Germline trimming cut 5 bases from V and 8 bases from J; bases unmatched to any gene: 8. The CDR3 extends over 14 amino acids. The CDR3 region has the DNA TGTGCCAGCAGCCCGGGACAGACTAGGGAAAAACTGTTTTTT. This encodes CASSPGQTREKLFF. Using reference TRBV7-2 and TRBJ1-4 for the parts outside the CDR3, the full variable domain is GAGVSQSPSNKVTEKGKDVELRCDPISGHTALYWYRQSLGQGLEFLIYFQGNSAPDKSGLPSDRFSAERTGGSVSTLTIQRTQQEDSAVYLCASSPGQTREKLFFGSGTQLSVL.

The gene calls are TRBV11-2 and TRBJ2-3; D gene uncertain. The V end was cut by 5 bases, the J end by 2 bases, with 11 bases between. CDR1 and CDR2 (germline): SGHAT, FQNNGV. This CDR3 region has 14 residues. CDR3 loop: CASSTYFVTDTQYF. Written as DNA, the CDR3 is TGTGCCAGCAGCACCTACTTTGTCACAGATACGCAGTATTTT.

The chain carries TRBV3-1 (or the pseudogene TRBV3-2) and TRBJ2-3; TRBD2 agrees at 7 bases. The J segment lost 0 bases and the V segment lost 4 bases, leaving 7 bases of the junction unmatched. This CDR3 has 16 amino acids. Germline V lookup: CDR1 LGHDT, CDR2 YNNKEL (reference sequence). CDR3 protein: CASSLSSGSSTDTQYF. In DNA form, the CDR3 reads TGTGCCAGCAGCCTTTCTAGCGGATCTAGCACAGATACGCAGTATTTT.

This clone was picked up one time. The V call is TRBV5-8, the J call TRBJ1-1; a weak D match, TRBD1 (5 bases). With 1 base removed from V and 4 bases from J, the gap between germline ends came to 20 bases. CDR3 length: 17 residues. Germline V lookup: CDR1 SGHTS, CDR2 YDEGEE. The CDR3 bases are TGTGCCAGCAGCTTGTTGGGTCTAGGCAGGGTGACCACTGAAGCTTTCTTT. Translation: CASSLLGLGRVTTEAFF.

In DNA, the CDR3 is TGTGCCAGTCGGGGGGGGACAGGGCATGAAAAACTGTTTTTT. Its protein is CASRGGTGHEKLFF. The chain employs TRBV27 and TRBJ1-4; 9 bases line up with TRBD1. Germline V gene sequence: CDR1 MNHEY, CDR2 SMNVEV (reference sequence). The J segment lost 6 bases and the V segment lost 9 bases, leaving 8 bases of the junction unmatched. This CDR3 comprises 14 residues.

The rearrangement joins TRBV19 to TRBJ2-5; no definite D call. Between the trimmed V and J ends, which lost 5 bases and 3 bases, there was a span of 16 bases. The CDR3 loop spans 15 amino acids. Per the germline V gene, CDR1 is LNHDA and CDR2 is SQIVND (reference sequence). The CDR3 nucleotides read TGTGCCAGTAGTCTGGGTCGGAAAACTAAAGAGACCCAGTACTTC. This gives the protein CASSLGRKTKETQYF.

This clone was seen once. The chain carries TRBV5-1 and TRBJ1-2; 11 bases align to TRBD1. The germline V gene encodes CDR1 SGHRS and CDR2 YFSETQ. J lost 6 bases, V lost 4 bases, and 8 bases had no gene match. The CDR3 length is 15 residues. In nucleotides, the CDR3 is TGCGCCAGCAGCCCCAGGACAGGGGGCGCGAATGGCTACACCTTC. Residues: CASSPRTGGANGYTF.